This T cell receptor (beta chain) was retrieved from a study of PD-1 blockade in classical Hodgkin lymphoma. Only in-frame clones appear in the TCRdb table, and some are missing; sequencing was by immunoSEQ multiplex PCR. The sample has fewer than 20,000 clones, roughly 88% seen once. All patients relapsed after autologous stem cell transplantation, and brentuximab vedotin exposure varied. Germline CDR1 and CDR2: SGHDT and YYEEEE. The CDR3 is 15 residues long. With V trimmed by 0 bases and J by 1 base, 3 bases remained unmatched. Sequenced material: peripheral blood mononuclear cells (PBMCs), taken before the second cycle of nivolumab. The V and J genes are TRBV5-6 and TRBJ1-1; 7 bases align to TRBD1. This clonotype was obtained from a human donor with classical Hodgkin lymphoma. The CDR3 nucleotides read TGTGCCAGCAGCTTGGCGGCAGGGGGGAACACTGAAGCTTTCTTT. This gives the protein CASSLAAGGNTEAFF.